This TCR beta chain was captured by sequencing in a study of cytomegalovirus exposure and HLA in healthy donors. Across the study: An early release of data contained roughly 86 million unique TCRs, which came from HLA-typed donors.

Study results and caveats: Later on, an analysis found that several of the most significant clusters appeared to be linked to common viral pathogens, which included parvovirus B19. Earlier analysis yielded a pattern in which most TCR beta V segments were productive about 90% or about 30% of the time. Investigators reported about 160 TCR beta chains as tied to cytomegalovirus.

PCR used 60 Vbeta primers and 13 Jbeta primers. TCRdb's copy holds only in-frame clones and misses some; the assay was immunoSEQ multiplex PCR. The sample records approximately 120,000 clones, over 60% being singletons. A remark on this clone: Its antigen is undetermined.

Trimming cost V 5 bases and J 0 bases, with 10 bases left between them. CDR1 is SQVTM and CDR2 is ANQGSEA in the germline V gene. The CDR3 is 13 residues long. Sequenced sample: PBMCs. The TCR originated in a woman between 40 and 50 years old in good health and CMV-seropositive. This sequence joins TRBV29-1 and TRBJ1-1; D gene ambiguous. The CDR3 region is CSVSSEVNTEAFF. CDR3 nucleotide sequence: TGCAGCGTTTCATCGGAGGTGAACACTGAAGCTTTCTTT.